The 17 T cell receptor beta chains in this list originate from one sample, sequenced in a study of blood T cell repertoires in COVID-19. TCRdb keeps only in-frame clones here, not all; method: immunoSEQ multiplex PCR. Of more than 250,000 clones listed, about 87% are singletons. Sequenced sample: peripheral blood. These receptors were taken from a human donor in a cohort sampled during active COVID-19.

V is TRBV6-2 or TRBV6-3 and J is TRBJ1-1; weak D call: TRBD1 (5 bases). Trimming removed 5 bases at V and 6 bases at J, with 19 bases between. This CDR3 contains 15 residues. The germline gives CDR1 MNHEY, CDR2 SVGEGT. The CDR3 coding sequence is TGTGCCAGCAGTCCCCCCCCCAGGGATGGGGCTGAAGCTTTCTTT. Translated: CASSPPPRDGAEAFF.

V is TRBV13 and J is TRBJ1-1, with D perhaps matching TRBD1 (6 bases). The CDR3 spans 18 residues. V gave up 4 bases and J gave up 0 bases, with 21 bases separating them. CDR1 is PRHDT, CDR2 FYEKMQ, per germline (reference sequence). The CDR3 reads CASSSPWGGARVNTEAFF. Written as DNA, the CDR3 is TGTGCCAGCAGCTCTCCCTGGGGGGGGGCGAGGGTGAACACTGAAGCTTTCTTT.

The DNA for the CDR3 is TGTGCCAGCAGCTTGCTACAGGGATATAATGGAAACACCATATATTTT. This codes for CASSLLQGYNGNTIYF. The chain links TRBV5-7 to TRBJ1-3, with D possibly TRBD1 on 6 matching bases. TRBV5-7 counts as an open reading frame of uncertain function. This CDR3 comprises 16 residues. The V end lost 1 base, the J end lost 3 bases, and 14 bases lay between the germline ends.

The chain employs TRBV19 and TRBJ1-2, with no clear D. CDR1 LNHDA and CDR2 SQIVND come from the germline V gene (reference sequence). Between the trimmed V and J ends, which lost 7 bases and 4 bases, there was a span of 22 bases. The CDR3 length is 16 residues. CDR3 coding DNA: TGTGCCAGTACCCAATGGGGAGGAGGGATCCTCTATGGCTACACCTTC. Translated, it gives CASTQWGGGILYGYTF.

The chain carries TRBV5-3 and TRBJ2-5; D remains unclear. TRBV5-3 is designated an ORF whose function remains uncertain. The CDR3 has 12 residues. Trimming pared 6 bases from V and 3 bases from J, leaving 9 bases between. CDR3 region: CARTPFEETQYF. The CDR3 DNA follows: TGTGCCAGAACCCCCTTTGAAGAGACCCAGTACTTC.

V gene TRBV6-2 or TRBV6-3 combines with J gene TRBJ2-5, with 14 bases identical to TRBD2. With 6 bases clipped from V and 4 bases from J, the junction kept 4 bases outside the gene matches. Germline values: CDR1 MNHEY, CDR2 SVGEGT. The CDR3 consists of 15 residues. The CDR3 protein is CASSPGTSGGETQYF. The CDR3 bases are TGTGCCAGCAGCCCCGGGACTAGCGGGGGAGAGACCCAGTACTTC.

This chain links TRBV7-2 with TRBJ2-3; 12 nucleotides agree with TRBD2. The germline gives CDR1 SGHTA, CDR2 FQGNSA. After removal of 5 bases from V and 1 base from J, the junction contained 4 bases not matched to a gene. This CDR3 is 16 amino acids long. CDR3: CASSTRLAGGTDTQYF. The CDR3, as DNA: TGTGCCAGCAGCACAAGACTAGCGGGGGGCACAGATACGCAGTATTTT.

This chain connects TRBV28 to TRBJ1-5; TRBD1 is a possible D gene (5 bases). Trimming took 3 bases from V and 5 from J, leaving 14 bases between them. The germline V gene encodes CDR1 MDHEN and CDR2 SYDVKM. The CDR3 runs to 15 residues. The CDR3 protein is CASSFGGVGDQPQHF. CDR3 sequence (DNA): TGTGCCAGCAGTTTTGGGGGGGTAGGAGATCAGCCCCAGCATTTT. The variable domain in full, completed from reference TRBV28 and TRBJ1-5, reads DVKVTQSSRYLVKRTGEKVFLECVQDMDHENMFWYRQDPGLGLRLIYFSYDVKMKEKGDIPEGYSVSREKKERFSLILESASTNQTSMYLCASSFGGVGDQPQHFGDGTRLSIL.

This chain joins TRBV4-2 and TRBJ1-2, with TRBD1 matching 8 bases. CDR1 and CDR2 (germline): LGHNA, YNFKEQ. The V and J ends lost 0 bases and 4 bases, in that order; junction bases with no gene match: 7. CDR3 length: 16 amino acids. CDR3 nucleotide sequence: TGTGCCAGCAGCCAAGATGGACAGGGTGTACCCTATGGCTACACCTTC. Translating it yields CASSQDGQGVPYGYTF.

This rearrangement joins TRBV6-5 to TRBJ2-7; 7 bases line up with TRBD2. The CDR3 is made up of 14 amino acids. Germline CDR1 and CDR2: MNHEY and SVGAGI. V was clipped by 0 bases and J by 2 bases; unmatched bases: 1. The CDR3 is CASSYSGLAYEQYF. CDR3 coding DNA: TGTGCCAGCAGTTACTCAGGACTAGCCTACGAGCAGTACTTC.

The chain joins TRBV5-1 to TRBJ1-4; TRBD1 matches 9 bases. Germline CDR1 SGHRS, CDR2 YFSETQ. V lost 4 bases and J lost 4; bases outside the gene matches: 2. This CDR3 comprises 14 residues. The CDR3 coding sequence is TGCGCCAGCAGCGAGACAGGGGGTAATGAAAAACTGTTTTTT. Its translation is CASSETGGNEKLFF.

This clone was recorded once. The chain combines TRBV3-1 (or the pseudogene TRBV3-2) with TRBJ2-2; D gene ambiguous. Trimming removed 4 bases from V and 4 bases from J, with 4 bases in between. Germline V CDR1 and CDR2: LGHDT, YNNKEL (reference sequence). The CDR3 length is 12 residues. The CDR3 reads CASSRRTGELFF. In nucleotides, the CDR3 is TGTGCCAGCAGCCGTCGCACCGGGGAGCTGTTTTTT.

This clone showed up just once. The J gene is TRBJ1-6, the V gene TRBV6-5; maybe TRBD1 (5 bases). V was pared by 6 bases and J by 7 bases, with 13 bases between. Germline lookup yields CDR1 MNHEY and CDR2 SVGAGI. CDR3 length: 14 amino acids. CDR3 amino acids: CASSLQGGNSPLHF. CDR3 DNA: TGTGCCAGCAGCCTTCAGGGAGGGAATTCACCCCTCCACTTT.

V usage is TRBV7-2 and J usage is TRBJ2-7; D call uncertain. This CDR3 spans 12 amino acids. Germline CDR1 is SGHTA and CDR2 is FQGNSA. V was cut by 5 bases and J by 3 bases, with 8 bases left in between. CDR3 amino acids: CASSDSFYEQYF. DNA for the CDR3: TGTGCCAGCAGCGATAGTTTCTACGAGCAGTACTTC. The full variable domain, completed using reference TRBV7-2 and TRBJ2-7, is GAGVSQSPSNKVTEKGKDVELRCDPISGHTALYWYRQSLGQGLEFLIYFQGNSAPDKSGLPSDRFSAERTGGSVSTLTIQRTQQEDSAVYLCASSDSFYEQYFGPGTRLTVT.

The CDR3 here is CASSQGGGKTQYF. The DNA of the CDR3 is TGTGCCAGCAGCCAAGGGGGAGGGAAGACCCAGTACTTC. V and J are TRBV14 and TRBJ2-5; 7 bases map to TRBD2. The CDR3 has 13 amino acids. The V segment lost 1 base and the J segment 6 bases; nucleotides outside the gene matches: 2. Germline assignment: CDR1 SGHDN and CDR2 FVKESK.

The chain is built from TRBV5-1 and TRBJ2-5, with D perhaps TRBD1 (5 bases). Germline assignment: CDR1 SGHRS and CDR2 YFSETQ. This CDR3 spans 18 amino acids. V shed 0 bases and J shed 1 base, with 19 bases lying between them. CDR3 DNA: TGCGCCAGCAGCTTGGTAAAAGGGGCAGGGCTCTCCCAAGAGACCCAGTACTTC. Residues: CASSLVKGAGLSQETQYF.

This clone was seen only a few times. The CDR3 nucleotides read TGCGCCAGCAGCCAAGATCTCTCAGGTGACCTAAACACCATATATTTT. It is translated as CASSQDLSGDLNTIYF. The chain is built from TRBV4-3 and TRBJ1-3; D gene ambiguous. The CDR3 loop spans 16 amino acids. With 0 bases removed from V and 6 bases from J, the gap between germline ends came to 15 bases. Germline CDR1 is LGHNA and CDR2 is YSLEER.